Listed below are T cell receptor beta chains from one sample, sequenced in a study of T-cell memory formation after mild COVID-19. Each CDR3 protein is one row after TCRdb ran MiXCR on the 5' RACE reads. The data hold fewer than 650,000 distinct CDR3 sequences, with around 16% observed a single time. What was sequenced was PBMCs or a T cell subset sorted from them (not recorded which). The receptors derive from an adult woman who had mild COVID-19 (a few samples of this study predate the infection). Cell type and time point are not known. Both conserved end residues are part of each CDR3. Each record gives: clone size, D gene, J gene, V gene, CDR3 protein, CDR3 DNA. D genes are given only for firm matches. For some rows the clone size is stated as once, few or many, or as a class when expanded; others skip it.

few,NA,TRBJ2-1,TRBV29-1,CSVVSRAANEQFF,TGCAGCGTTGTCAGCCGGGCTGCGAATGAGCAGTTCTTC
few,TRBD1,TRBJ1-2,TRBV4-1,CASSQDLGRGISNYGYTF,TGCGCCAGCAGCCAAGATCTGGGCAGGGGGATTTCTAACTATGGCTACACCTTC
few,NA,TRBJ2-7,TRBV6-2/TRBV6-3,CASSSDPYEQYF,TGTGCCAGCAGCTCCGATCCCTACGAGCAGTACTTC
NA,NA,TRBJ1-6,TRBV12-3/TRBV12-4,CASSSLGGGNSPLHF,TGTGCCAGCAGTAGTTTGGGAGGGGGGAATTCACCCCTCCACTTT
few,NA,TRBJ2-7,TRBV18,CASSPPLRGLGEQYF,TGTGCCAGCTCACCACCTCTGAGGGGCCTGGGAGAGCAGTACTTC
many,NA,TRBJ2-7,TRBV29-1,CSVTLGAEQYF,TGCAGCGTTACTCTAGGGGCCGAGCAGTACTTC
few,NA,TRBJ1-3,TRBV5-5,CASSFGDGDTSGNTIYF,TGTGCCAGCAGCTTTGGGGACGGAGACACCTCTGGAAACACCATATATTTT
few,NA,TRBJ2-7,TRBV2,CASSELVAASSYEQYF,TGTGCCAGCAGTGAACTCGTAGCGGCGAGCTCCTACGAGCAGTACTTC
NA,TRBD1,TRBJ2-1,TRBV7-9,CASSDRDRGYNEQFF,TGTGCCAGCAGCGACCGGGACAGGGGTTACAATGAGCAGTTCTTC
many,NA,TRBJ1-1,TRBV5-1,CASRQRTGLNTEAFF,TGCGCCAGCAGGCAGCGAACAGGGTTGAACACTGAAGCTTTCTTT
few,TRBD1,TRBJ1-5,TRBV5-5,CASSLMGQGAQPQHF,TGTGCCAGCAGCTTGATGGGACAGGGAGCTCAGCCCCAGCATTTT
few,TRBD1,TRBJ2-2,TRBV27,CASRLRGRQGELFF,TGTGCCAGCAGACTCAGGGGGCGCCAGGGGGAGCTGTTTTTT
NA,NA,TRBJ1-3,TRBV15,CATSSYSVSGNTIYF,TGTGCCACCAGCAGCTATTCGGTCTCCGGAAACACCATATATTTT
NA,NA,TRBJ1-5,TRBV7-9,CASSLAAGWGNQPQHF,TGTGCCAGCAGCTTAGCCGCAGGGTGGGGCAATCAGCCCCAGCATTTT
few,TRBD1,TRBJ2-5,TRBV4-1,CASSPRTGALKGETQYF,TGCGCCAGCAGCCCGCGGACAGGGGCGTTGAAGGGAGAGACCCAGTACTTC
few,NA,TRBJ2-3,TRBV20-1,CSARDRTFKGDTQYF,TGCAGTGCTAGAGATAGGACTTTCAAAGGGGATACGCAGTATTTT
NA,TRBD2,TRBJ2-1,TRBV7-9,CASSYPGGARDNEQFF,TGTGCCAGCAGCTACCCGGGGGGGGCGCGCGACAATGAGCAGTTCTTC
NA,NA,TRBJ2-1,TRBV6-1,CASSHEVGQGPYNEQFF,TGTGCCAGCAGTCATGAAGTTGGGCAGGGTCCCTACAATGAGCAGTTCTTC
NA,TRBD2,TRBJ2-5,TRBV20-1,CSASLAGFQETQYF,TGCAGTGCTAGTCTAGCGGGGTTCCAAGAGACCCAGTACTTC
NA,NA,TRBJ2-3,TRBV9,CASSGPRGQGISDTQYF,TGTGCCAGCAGCGGACCCCGGGGGCAGGGGATATCAGATACGCAGTATTTT
few,NA,TRBJ1-1,TRBV6-6,CASSYARWVSTSNTEAFF,TGTGCCAGCAGTTATGCTCGATGGGTCTCGACATCGAACACTGAAGCTTTCTTT
NA,TRBD1,TRBJ2-7,TRBV7-9,CASSSYRQGLTYEQYF,TGTGCCAGCAGCTCTTACCGACAGGGGCTCACCTACGAGCAGTACTTC
NA,NA,TRBJ1-2,TRBV5-1,CASGRENYGYTF,TGCGCCAGCGGGCGGGAGAACTATGGCTACACCTTC
few,NA,TRBJ1-1,TRBV24-1,CATSDGSVTTEAFF,TGTGCCACCAGTGATGGGAGCGTGACCACTGAAGCTTTCTTT
few,TRBD1,TRBJ2-6,TRBV20-1,CSASGTGGFVLTF,TGCAGTGCCTCAGGGACAGGGGGCTTCGTCCTGACTTTC
few,TRBD1,TRBJ2-4,TRBV24-1,CATSDPRTGGADIQYF,TGTGCCACCAGTGACCCTCGGACAGGGGGCGCGGACATTCAGTACTTC
NA,TRBD2,TRBJ2-1,TRBV5-1,CASSFSGRGIDEQFF,TGCGCCAGCAGCTTCTCAGGGAGGGGCATCGATGAGCAGTTCTTC
NA,NA,TRBJ2-7,TRBV27,CASSVLGGPGTYEQYF,TGTGCCAGCAGTGTCTTGGGGGGCCCAGGAACCTACGAGCAGTACTTC
NA,NA,TRBJ1-2,TRBV7-3,CASSLRRGSGYTF,TGTGCCAGCAGCTTACGTCGCGGGTCTGGCTACACCTTC
NA,TRBD1,TRBJ1-3,TRBV7-2,CASSSQGEVLGNTIYF,TGTGCCAGCAGCTCCCAGGGGGAGGTCCTTGGAAACACCATATATTTT
few,TRBD1,TRBJ2-7,TRBV12-3/TRBV12-4,CASSSLGTVTYEQYF,TGTGCCAGCAGTTCCCTAGGGACAGTAACCTACGAGCAGTACTTC
few,NA,TRBJ2-1,TRBV7-3,CASSLKKIEQFF,TGTGCCAGCAGCTTAAAAAAGATTGAGCAGTTCTTC